Reported below is one T cell receptor beta chain. Its cognate antigen is unknown. With 60 Vbeta and 13 Jbeta primers, the PCR was carried out. TCRdb's table, derived via immunoSEQ multiplex PCR, lists solely in-frame clones and lacks some. This table holds some 100,000 clones, more than 60% found once. The CDR3 runs to 16 residues. Germline CDR1 reads MGHRA; CDR2 reads YSYEKL. V shed 0 bases and J shed 2 bases, with 14 bases lying between them. This entry is derived from a study of cytomegalovirus exposure and HLA in healthy donors. Findings and limits, study-wide: Sequencing artifact likely explains a cluster of highly shared sequence variants.

The sample comprised PBMCs. This sequence joins TRBV4-1 and TRBJ2-7; D possibly corresponds to TRBD2 (6 bases). This clonotype originated in a woman younger than 30 in good health and CMV-seropositive. The CDR3 sequence: CASSQDGEEGPYEQYF. CDR3 nucleotide sequence: TGCGCCAGCAGCCAAGATGGGGAGGAGGGCCCCTACGAGCAGTACTTC.